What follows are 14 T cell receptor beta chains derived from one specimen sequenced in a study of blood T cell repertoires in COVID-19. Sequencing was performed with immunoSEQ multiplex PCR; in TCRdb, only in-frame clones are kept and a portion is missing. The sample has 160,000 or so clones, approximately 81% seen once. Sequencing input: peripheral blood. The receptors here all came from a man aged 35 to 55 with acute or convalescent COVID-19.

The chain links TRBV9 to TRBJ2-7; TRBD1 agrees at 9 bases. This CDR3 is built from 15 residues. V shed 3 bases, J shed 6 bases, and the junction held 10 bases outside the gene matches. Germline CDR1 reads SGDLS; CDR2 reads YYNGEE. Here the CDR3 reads CASSEGLDRGIEQYF. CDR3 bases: TGTGCCAGCAGCGAAGGCCTAGACAGGGGGATCGAGCAGTACTTC.

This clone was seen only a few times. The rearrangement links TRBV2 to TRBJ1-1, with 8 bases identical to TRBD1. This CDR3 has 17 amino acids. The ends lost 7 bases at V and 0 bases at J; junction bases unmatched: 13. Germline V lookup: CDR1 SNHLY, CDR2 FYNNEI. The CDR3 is CASKTLLDRGMNTEAFF. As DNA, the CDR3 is TGTGCCAGCAAGACATTACTAGACAGGGGAATGAACACTGAAGCTTTCTTT.

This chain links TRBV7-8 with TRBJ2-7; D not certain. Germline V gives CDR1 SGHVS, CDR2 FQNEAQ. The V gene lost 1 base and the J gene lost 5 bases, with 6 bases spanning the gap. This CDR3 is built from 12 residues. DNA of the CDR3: TGTGCCAGCAGCTTAGGCGAGAACGAGCAGTACTTC. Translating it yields CASSLGENEQYF.

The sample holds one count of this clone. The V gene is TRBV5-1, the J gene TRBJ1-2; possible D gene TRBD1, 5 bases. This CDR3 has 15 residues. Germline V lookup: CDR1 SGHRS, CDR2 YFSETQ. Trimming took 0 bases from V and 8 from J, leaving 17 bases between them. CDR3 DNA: TGCGCCAGCAGCTTGGGGGGCAGTCCGCTTGTGGGCTACACCTTC. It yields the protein CASSLGGSPLVGYTF.

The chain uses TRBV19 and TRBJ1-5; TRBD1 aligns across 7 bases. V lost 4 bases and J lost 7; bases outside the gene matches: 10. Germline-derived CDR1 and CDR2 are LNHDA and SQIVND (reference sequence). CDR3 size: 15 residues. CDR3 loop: CASSRPTGKGQPQHF. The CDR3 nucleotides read TGTGCCAGTAGTAGACCGACAGGGAAGGGCCAGCCCCAGCATTTT.

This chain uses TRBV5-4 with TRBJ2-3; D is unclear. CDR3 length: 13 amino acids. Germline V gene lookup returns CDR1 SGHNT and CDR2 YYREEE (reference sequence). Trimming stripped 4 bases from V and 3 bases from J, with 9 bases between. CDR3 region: CASSVRETDTQYF. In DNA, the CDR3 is TGTGCCAGCAGCGTGCGAGAAACAGATACGCAGTATTTT.

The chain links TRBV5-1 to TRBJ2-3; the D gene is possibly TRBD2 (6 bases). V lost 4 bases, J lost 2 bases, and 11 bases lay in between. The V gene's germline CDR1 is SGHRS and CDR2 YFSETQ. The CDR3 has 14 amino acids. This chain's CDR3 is CASSGGRVTDTQYF. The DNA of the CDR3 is TGCGCCAGCAGCGGGGGGAGAGTCACAGATACGCAGTATTTT.

CDR3 in DNA: TGTGCCTGGAGGGGCGGCCACCAGACAGGGACAACGGAGACCCAGTACTTC. Encoded protein: CAWRGGHQTGTTETQYF. The chain has TRBV30 and TRBJ2-5, with 7 bases that match TRBD1. Germline-derived CDR1 and CDR2 are GTSNPN and SVGIG (reference sequence). The ends lost 3 bases at V and 5 bases at J; junction bases unmatched: 18. This CDR3 has 17 amino acids.

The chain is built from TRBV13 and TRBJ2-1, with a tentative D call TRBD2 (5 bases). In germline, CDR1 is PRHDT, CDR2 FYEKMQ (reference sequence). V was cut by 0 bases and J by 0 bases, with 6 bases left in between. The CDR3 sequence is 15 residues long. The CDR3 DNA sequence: TGTGCCAGCAGCTTAGGCGGGGACTCCTACAATGAGCAGTTCTTC. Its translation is CASSLGGDSYNEQFF.

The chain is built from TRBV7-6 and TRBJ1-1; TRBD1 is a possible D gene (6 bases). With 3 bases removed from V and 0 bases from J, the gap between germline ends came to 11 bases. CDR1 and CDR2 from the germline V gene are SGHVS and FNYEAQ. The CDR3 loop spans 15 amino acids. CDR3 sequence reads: CASSLGHSLNTEAFF. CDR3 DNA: TGTGCCAGCAGCTTGGGACATTCACTGAACACTGAAGCTTTCTTT.

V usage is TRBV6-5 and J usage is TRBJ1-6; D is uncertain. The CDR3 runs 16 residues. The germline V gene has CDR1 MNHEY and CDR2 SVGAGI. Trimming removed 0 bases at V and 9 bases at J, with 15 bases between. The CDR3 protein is CASSYSIQSKSSPLHF. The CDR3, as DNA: TGTGCCAGCAGTTACTCGATACAGTCCAAGAGTTCACCCCTCCACTTT.

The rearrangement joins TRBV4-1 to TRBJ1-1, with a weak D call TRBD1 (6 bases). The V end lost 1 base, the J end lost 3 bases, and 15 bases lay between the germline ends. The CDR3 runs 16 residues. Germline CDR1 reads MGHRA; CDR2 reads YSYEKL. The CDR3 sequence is CASSQVLSGEHTEAFF. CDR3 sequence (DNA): TGCGCCAGCAGCCAAGTATTATCAGGGGAGCACACTGAAGCTTTCTTT.

The CDR3 bases are TGTGCCAGCAGTGAAATGACTGACAGGTACACTGAAGCTTTCTTT. As protein: CASSEMTDRYTEAFF. V is TRBV2 and J is TRBJ1-1, with D possibly being TRBD1 (6 bases). The ends were cut back, 2 bases at V and 3 bases at J, with 13 bases in the middle. The CDR3 is 15 amino acids. Germline V gene sequence: CDR1 SNHLY, CDR2 FYNNEI. The variable domain in full, with the rest retrieved from reference TRBV2 and TRBJ1-1, is EPEVTQTPSHQVTQMGQEVILRCVPISNHLYFYWYRQILGQKVEFLVSFYNNEISEKSEIFDDQFSVERPDGSNFTLKIRSTKLEDSAMYFCASSEMTDRYTEAFFGQGTRLTVV.

This chain's CDR3 is CASSQGTALRETQYF. CDR3 nucleotides: TGTGCCAGCAGTCAGGGGACAGCCCTCAGGGAGACCCAGTACTTC. V usage is TRBV5-4 and J usage is TRBJ2-5, with 7 bases identical to TRBD1. The CDR3 loop spans 15 amino acids. V dropped 5 bases and J dropped 5; count of bases not matched to a gene: 12. Germline V CDR1 and CDR2: SGHNT, YYREEE (reference sequence).